The 21 T cell receptor beta chains listed next were all sequenced from one sample in a study of CD8 T cells in ankylosing spondylitis. Study findings and constraints: A TCR beta motif made of several highly homologous variants seemed typical of ankylosing spondylitis blood.

TCRdb reanalysed the 5' RACE reads using MiXCR and keeps one entry per CDR3 protein. The data show some 800,000 distinct CDR3 sequences, 12% seen once. The antigens of these receptors remain unknown. Sequenced sample: blood, either unsorted or a sorted T cell fraction (not recorded which). Receptors originate from a male donor with ankylosing spondylitis.

The rearrangement links TRBV6-1 to TRBJ1-2; D perhaps matches TRBD1 (5 bases). V was cut by 5 bases and J by 6 bases, with 13 bases left in between. CDR1 is MNHNS, CDR2 SASEGT, per germline. The CDR3 covers 13 residues. The DNA for the CDR3 is TGTGCCAGCAGTCGGAGGACAAGGGATGGCTACACCTTC. Protein product: CASSRRTRDGYTF.

This clonotype is a singleton in its sample. V gene TRBV4-1 combines with J gene TRBJ2-2, with 7 bases matching TRBD2. Germline trimming cut 1 base from V and 4 bases from J; bases unmatched to any gene: 12. CDR3 length: 18 residues. Germline CDR1 reads MGHRA; CDR2 reads YSYEKL. CDR3 nucleotides: TGCGCCAGCAGCCAAGGTGGGGGAGGGCCGGGTCCCACCGGGGAGCTGTTTTTT. It codes for CASSQGGGGPGPTGELFF.

The chain is built from TRBV12-3 or TRBV12-4 and TRBJ2-5; D perhaps matches TRBD2 (5 bases). Trimming took 6 bases from V and 5 from J, leaving 19 bases between them. The CDR3 consists of 15 residues. CDR3: CASSPDNPGLETQYF. DNA of the CDR3: TGTGCCAGCAGCCCAGACAACCCCGGACTCGAGACCCAGTACTTC.

This clonotype has only a few counts. The chain has TRBV4-3 and TRBJ2-7; 7 positions agree with TRBD1. The germline gives CDR1 LGHNA, CDR2 YSLEER. Germline trimming cut 0 bases from V and 9 bases from J; bases unmatched to any gene: 5. The CDR3 is 13 amino acids. The CDR3 bases are TGCGCCAGCAGCCAAGATTTAGACAGGGCGCAGTACTTC. Its translation is CASSQDLDRAQYF.

In this sample, this clonotype turned up a few times. CDR3 sequence (DNA): TGCGCCAGCAGCCACCAACTTGGGGGGGGATCCTATGGCTACACCTTC. Amino acids: CASSHQLGGGSYGYTF. This chain joins TRBV5-1 and TRBJ1-2; the D gene is possibly TRBD1 (5 bases). There are 16 residues in the CDR3. The V and J ends lost 4 bases and 4 bases respectively, with 20 bases between them. In germline, CDR1 is SGHRS, CDR2 YFSETQ. Full variable domain (rest looked up from reference TRBV5-1 and TRBJ1-2): KAGVTQTPRYLIKTRGQQVTLSCSPISGHRSVSWYQQTPGQGLQFLFEYFSETQRNKGNFPGRFSGRQFSNSRSEMNVSTLELGDSALYLCASSHQLGGGSYGYTFGSGTRLTVV.

The chain is built from TRBV7-9 and TRBJ2-1; D is uncertain. This CDR3 comprises 11 residues. Trimming stripped 8 bases from V and 8 bases from J, with 10 bases between. Germline CDR1 and CDR2: SEHNR and FQNEAQ (reference sequence). The CDR3 DNA reads as TGTGCCAGCTCGGGTGGGCATGAGCAGTTCTTC. This translates into CASSGGHEQFF.

This clonotype showed up just once. The chain has TRBV18 and TRBJ2-7; 8 bases line up with TRBD1. V lost 2 bases, J lost 3 bases, and 9 bases stayed unmatched. Per the germline V gene, CDR1 is KGHSH and CDR2 is LQKENI. CDR3 length: 16 residues. The CDR3 sequence is CASSPSGQAAYYEQYF. CDR3 DNA sequence: TGTGCCAGCTCACCATCGGGACAGGCTGCGTACTACGAGCAGTACTTC.

The chain employs TRBV12-3 or TRBV12-4 and TRBJ1-1; D uncertain. V dropped 1 base and J dropped 6 bases, with 9 bases sitting between them. The CDR3 runs to 13 residues. The CDR3 sequence: CASSLVQEAEAFF. The CDR3 DNA reads TGTGCCAGCAGTTTAGTCCAGGAGGCTGAAGCTTTCTTT.

The chain carries TRBV20-1 and TRBJ2-7; no clear D gene. Germline V gene data show CDR1 as DFQATT and CDR2 as SNEGSKA (reference sequence). The CDR3 is made up of 14 amino acids. V was cut by 5 bases and J by 1 base, with 15 bases left in between. CDR3 bases: TGCAGTGCTCCACCCTTCGGCCAGTCCTACGAGCAGTACTTC. Protein: CSAPPFGQSYEQYF.

This clonotype was seen repeatedly, ten times or more. The genes are TRBV10-3 and TRBJ2-7; TRBD1 matches 8 bases. Germline V CDR1 and CDR2: ENHRY, SYGVKD. Trimming cost V 2 bases and J 2 bases; bases outside gene matches: 2. CDR3 length: 14 amino acids. The CDR3 region has the DNA TGTGCCATCAGTGAGGGACAGGGAACCTACGAGCAGTACTTC. Translated, it gives CAISEGQGTYEQYF.

V usage is TRBV9 and J usage is TRBJ2-1; perhaps TRBD2 as D (6 bases). The CDR3 length is 15 residues. Trimming removed 0 bases from V and 6 bases from J, with 13 bases in between. Germline values: CDR1 SGDLS, CDR2 YYNGEE. The CDR3 sequence: CASSVGRDQVNEQFF. DNA for the CDR3: TGTGCCAGCAGCGTAGGGCGGGACCAAGTCAATGAGCAGTTCTTC.

This clonotype was detected a few times. V and J are TRBV15 and TRBJ2-1, with D possibly being TRBD2 (6 bases). The V end was cut by 3 bases, the J end by 3 bases, with 15 bases between. The germline V gene encodes CDR1 LNHNV and CDR2 YYDKDF (reference sequence). There are 16 residues in the CDR3. DNA of the CDR3: TGTGCCACCAGCAGGGATAGGAGGGTGTACTACAATGAGCAGTTCTTC. Translation: CATSRDRRVYYNEQFF.

The rearrangement joins TRBV6-1 to TRBJ2-3, with 9 bases fitting TRBD2. Germline V CDR1 and CDR2: MNHNS, SASEGT. Trimming at V came to 7 bases and at J to 2 bases, leaving 7 bases not matched to a gene. This CDR3 is 15 amino acids long. The CDR3 region is CASKVAGDPTDTQYF. The CDR3 nucleotides are TGTGCCAGCAAAGTAGCGGGGGACCCCACAGATACGCAGTATTTT.

The sample holds a few counts of this clonotype. A read error may account for a junction end that differs from germline. This chain connects TRBV18 to TRBJ2-7; TRBD1 matches at 11 bases. Germline CDR1 and CDR2: KGHSH and LQKENI. The CDR3 covers 12 residues. The CDR3 bases are TGTGCCAGCTCACCGGACCGGGACAGGGGGAACTTC. Translating gives CASSPDRDRGNF.

This clonotype showed up many times. The chain recombines TRBV29-1 with TRBJ2-3; TRBD1 aligns across 9 bases. Losses at the gene ends were 7 bases for V and 3 bases for J; bases not matched to a gene: 8. The germline gives CDR1 SQVTM, CDR2 ANQGSEA. The CDR3 extends over 14 amino acids. The CDR3 nucleotides are TGCAGCGCCGCCGGGACAGGGTTTACAGATACGCAGTATTTT. Residues: CSAAGTGFTDTQYF.

The chain is built from TRBV7-8 and TRBJ1-5, with D perhaps matching TRBD1 (5 bases). The CDR3 runs to 14 residues. CDR1 is SGHVS, CDR2 FQNEAQ, per germline. Trimming cost V 6 bases and J 6 bases, with 15 bases left between them. Written as DNA, the CDR3 is TGTGCCAGCAGAACAGGAAGGGCAACTCAGCCCCAGCATTTT. It specifies CASRTGRATQPQHF.

The chain links TRBV7-8 to TRBJ1-4, with TRBD1 matching over 8 bases. This CDR3 has 14 residues. Losses at the gene ends were 5 bases for V and 7 bases for J; bases not matched to a gene: 6. The germline V gene has CDR1 SGHVS and CDR2 FQNEAQ. CDR3 in amino acids: CASSPDRVGEKLFF. The CDR3 DNA is TGTGCCAGCAGCCCGGACAGGGTGGGTGAAAAACTGTTTTTT.

CDR3 in amino acids: CRGSRAAPYEQYF. The DNA of the CDR3 is TGCAGGGGTAGTAGGGCCGCACCCTACGAGCAGTACTTC. V gene TRBV20-1 combines with J gene TRBJ2-7; D not certain. This CDR3 contains 13 residues. Germline V gene data show CDR1 as DFQATT and CDR2 as SNEGSKA (reference sequence).

V is TRBV20-1 and J is TRBJ1-5, with D uncertain. Germline CDR1 and CDR2: DFQATT and SNEGSKA (reference sequence). V lost 1 base to trimming and J lost 6 bases, with 10 bases between them. The CDR3 is 13 residues long. This chain's CDR3 is CSARAPRLQPQHF. As DNA, the CDR3 is TGCAGTGCTAGAGCTCCCAGACTTCAGCCCCAGCATTTT.

The rearrangement links TRBV20-1 to TRBJ1-6; the D is unclear. The germline gives CDR1 DFQATT, CDR2 SNEGSKA (reference sequence). The ends were cut back, 0 bases at V and 7 bases at J, with 13 bases in the middle. This CDR3 is 15 amino acids long. CDR3 in DNA: TGCAGTGCTAGAGATCGAAGGGCTGGGAATTCACCCCTCCACTTT. This translates into CSARDRRAGNSPLHF.

This clonotype was found once. This chain uses TRBV28 with TRBJ1-1, with 7 positions matching TRBD1. The V gene end was trimmed by 2 bases and the J gene end by 4 bases; junction bases not matched to a gene: 7. The length of the CDR3 is 15 residues. Germline V gene lookup returns CDR1 MDHEN and CDR2 SYDVKM. The chain's CDR3 is CASSLEGARATEAFF. As DNA, the CDR3 is TGTGCCAGCAGTTTAGAGGGGGCGCGGGCCACTGAAGCTTTCTTT.